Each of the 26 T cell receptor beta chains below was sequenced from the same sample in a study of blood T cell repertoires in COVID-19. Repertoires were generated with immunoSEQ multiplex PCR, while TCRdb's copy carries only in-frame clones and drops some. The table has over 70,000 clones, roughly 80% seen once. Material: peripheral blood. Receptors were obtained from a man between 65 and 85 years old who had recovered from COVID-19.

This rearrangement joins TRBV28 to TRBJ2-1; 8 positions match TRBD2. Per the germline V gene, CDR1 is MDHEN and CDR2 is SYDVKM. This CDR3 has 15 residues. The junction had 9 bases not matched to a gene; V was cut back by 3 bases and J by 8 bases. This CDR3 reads CASSLRLATLDEQFF. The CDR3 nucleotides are TGTGCCAGCAGTTTGCGACTAGCGACGCTAGATGAGCAGTTCTTC.

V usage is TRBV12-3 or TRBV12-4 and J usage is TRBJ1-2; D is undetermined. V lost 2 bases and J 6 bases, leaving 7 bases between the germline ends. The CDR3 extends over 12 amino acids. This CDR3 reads CASSLNENGYTF. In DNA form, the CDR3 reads TGTGCCAGCAGTTTAAACGAGAATGGCTACACCTTC.

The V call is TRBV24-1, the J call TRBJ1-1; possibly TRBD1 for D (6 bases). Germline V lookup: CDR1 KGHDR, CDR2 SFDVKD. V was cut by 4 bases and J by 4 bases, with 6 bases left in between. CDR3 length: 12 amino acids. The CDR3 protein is CATSEQGTEAFF. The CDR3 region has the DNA TGTGCCACCAGTGAACAGGGCACTGAAGCTTTCTTT.

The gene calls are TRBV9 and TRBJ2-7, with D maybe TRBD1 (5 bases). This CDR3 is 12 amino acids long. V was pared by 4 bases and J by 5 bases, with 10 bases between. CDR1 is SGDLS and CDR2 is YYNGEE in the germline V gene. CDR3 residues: CASSPTGNEQYF. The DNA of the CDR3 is TGTGCCAGCAGCCCAACAGGAAACGAGCAGTACTTC.

In DNA form, the CDR3 reads TGTGCCATCGACCGCAGGGGTCCCGCAGATACGCAGTATTTT. It specifies CAIDRRGPADTQYF. The V call is TRBV6-5, the J call TRBJ2-3; weak D call: TRBD1 (6 bases). This CDR3 is built from 14 residues. Trimming pared 10 bases from V and 4 bases from J, leaving 18 bases between. Germline V gives CDR1 MNHEY, CDR2 SVGAGI.

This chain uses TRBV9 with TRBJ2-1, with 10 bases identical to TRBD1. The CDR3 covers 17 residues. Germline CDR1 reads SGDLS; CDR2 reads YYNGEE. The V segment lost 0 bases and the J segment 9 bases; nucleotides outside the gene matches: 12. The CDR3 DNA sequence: TGTGCCAGCAGCGTAGGATCTGGACAGGGGGTGTTAACTGAGCAGTTCTTC. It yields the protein CASSVGSGQGVLTEQFF.

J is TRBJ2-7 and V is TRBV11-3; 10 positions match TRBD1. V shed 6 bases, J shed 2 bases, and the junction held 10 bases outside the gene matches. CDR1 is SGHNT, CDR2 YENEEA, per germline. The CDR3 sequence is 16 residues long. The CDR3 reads CASSFQGTGVTYEQYF. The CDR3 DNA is TGTGCCAGCAGTTTCCAAGGGACAGGGGTAACCTACGAGCAGTACTTC.

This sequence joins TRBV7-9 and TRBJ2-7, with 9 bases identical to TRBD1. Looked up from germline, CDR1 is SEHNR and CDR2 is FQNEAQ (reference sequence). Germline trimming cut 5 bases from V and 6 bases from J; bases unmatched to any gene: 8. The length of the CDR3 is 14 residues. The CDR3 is CASSPGQGLLEQYF. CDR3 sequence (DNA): TGTGCCAGCAGCCCGGGACAGGGCCTTCTCGAGCAGTACTTC.

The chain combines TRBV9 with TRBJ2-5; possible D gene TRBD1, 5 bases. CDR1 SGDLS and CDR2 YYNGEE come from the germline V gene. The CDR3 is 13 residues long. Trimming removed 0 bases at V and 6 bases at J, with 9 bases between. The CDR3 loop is CASSVAGLKTQYF. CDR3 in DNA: TGTGCCAGCAGCGTAGCAGGGTTAAAGACCCAGTACTTC. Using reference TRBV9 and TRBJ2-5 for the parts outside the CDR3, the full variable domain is DSGVTQTPKHLITATGQRVTLRCSPRSGDLSVYWYQQSLDQGLQFLIQYYNGEERAKGNILERFSAQQFPDLHSELNLSSLELGDSALYFCASSVAGLKTQYFGPGTRLLVL.

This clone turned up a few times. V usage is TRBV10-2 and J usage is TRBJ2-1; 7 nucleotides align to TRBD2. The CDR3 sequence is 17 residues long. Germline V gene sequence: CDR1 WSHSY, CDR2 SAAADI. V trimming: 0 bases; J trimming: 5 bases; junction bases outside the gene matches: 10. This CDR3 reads CASSESRGGDLHNEQFF. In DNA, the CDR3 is TGCGCCAGCAGTGAGTCGAGGGGAGGGGATCTACACAATGAGCAGTTCTTC.

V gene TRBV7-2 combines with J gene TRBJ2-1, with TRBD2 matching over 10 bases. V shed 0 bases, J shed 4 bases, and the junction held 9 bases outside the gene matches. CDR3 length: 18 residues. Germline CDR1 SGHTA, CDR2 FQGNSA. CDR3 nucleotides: TGTGCCAGCAGCTTAGCGGGAGGGAGCGGGAGGGGTTACAATGAGCAGTTCTTC. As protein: CASSLAGGSGRGYNEQFF.

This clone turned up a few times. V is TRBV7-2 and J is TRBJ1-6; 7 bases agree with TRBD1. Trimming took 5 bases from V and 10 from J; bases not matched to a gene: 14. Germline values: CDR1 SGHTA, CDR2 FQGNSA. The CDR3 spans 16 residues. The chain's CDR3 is CASSPTGPQTGSPLHF. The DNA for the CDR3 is TGTGCCAGCAGCCCGACAGGGCCTCAGACGGGGTCACCCCTCCACTTT.

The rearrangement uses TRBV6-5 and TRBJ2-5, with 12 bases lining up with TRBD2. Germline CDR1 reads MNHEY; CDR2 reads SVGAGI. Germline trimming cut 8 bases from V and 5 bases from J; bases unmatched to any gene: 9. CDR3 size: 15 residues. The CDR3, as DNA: TGTGCCAGCCGACACAGGACTAGCGGGATCGAGACCCAGTACTTC. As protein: CASRHRTSGIETQYF.

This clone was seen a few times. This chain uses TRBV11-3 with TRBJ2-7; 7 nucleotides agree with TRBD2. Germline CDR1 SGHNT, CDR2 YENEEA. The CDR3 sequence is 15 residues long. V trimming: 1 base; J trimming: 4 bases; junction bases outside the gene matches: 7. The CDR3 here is CASSLGAGEEYEQYF. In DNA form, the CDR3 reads TGTGCCAGCAGCTTAGGGGCGGGAGAAGAGTACGAGCAGTACTTC.

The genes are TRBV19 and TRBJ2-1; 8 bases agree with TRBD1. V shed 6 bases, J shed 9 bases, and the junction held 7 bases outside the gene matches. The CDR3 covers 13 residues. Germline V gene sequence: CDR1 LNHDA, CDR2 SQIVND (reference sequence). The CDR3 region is CASRGTGKAEQFF. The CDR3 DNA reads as TGTGCCAGTAGGGGGACAGGAAAGGCTGAGCAGTTCTTC.

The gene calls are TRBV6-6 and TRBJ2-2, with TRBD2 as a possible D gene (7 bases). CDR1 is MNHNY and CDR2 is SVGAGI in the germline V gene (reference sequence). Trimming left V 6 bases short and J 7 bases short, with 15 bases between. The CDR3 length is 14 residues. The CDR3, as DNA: TGTGCCAGCAGCGTCTCGGGGGGCATCGGGGAGCTGTTTTTT. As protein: CASSVSGGIGELFF.

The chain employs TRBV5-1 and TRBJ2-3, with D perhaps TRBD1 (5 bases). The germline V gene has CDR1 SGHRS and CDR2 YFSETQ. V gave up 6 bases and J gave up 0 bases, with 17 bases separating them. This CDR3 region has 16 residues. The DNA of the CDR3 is TGCGCCAGCACGGACACCCGAACATCTAGCACAGATACGCAGTATTTT. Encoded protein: CASTDTRTSSTDTQYF.

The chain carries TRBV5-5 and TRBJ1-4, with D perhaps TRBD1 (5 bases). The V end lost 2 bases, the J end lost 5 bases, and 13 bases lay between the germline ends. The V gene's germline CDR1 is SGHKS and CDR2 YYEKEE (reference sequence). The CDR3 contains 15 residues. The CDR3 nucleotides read TGTGCCAGCAGCTTACTTCTGGGGCAGAATGAAAAACTGTTTTTT. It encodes CASSLLLGQNEKLFF.

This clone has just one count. The CDR3 sequence: CASSYAGQGEKLFF. Written as DNA, the CDR3 is TGTGCCAGCAGTTACGCCGGACAGGGTGAAAAACTGTTTTTT. V is TRBV6-5 and J is TRBJ1-4, with 8 bases identical to TRBD1. V lost 2 bases to trimming and J lost 7 bases; unmatched junction nucleotides: 3. There are 14 residues in the CDR3. CDR1 is MNHEY, CDR2 SVGAGI, per germline.

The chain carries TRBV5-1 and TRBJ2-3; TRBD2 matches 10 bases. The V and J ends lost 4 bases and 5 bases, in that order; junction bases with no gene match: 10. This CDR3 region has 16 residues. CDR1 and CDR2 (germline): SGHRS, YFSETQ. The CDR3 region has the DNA TGCGCCAGCAGCATCGGACTAGCGGTAGTTGGAGATACGCAGTATTTT. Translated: CASSIGLAVVGDTQYF.

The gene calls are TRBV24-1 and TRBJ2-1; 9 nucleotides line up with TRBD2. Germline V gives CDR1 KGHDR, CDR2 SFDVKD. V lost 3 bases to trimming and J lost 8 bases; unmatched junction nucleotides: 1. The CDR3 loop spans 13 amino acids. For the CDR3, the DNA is TGTGCCACCAGTGATGGCGGGAGGGATGAGCAGTTCTTC. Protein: CATSDGGRDEQFF.

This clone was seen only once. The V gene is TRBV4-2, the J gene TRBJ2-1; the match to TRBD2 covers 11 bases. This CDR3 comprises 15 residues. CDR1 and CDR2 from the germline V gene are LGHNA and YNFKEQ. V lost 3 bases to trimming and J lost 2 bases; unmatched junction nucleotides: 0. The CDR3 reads CASSQTSGAYNEQFF. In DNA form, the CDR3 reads TGTGCCAGCAGCCAGACTAGCGGGGCCTACAATGAGCAGTTCTTC.

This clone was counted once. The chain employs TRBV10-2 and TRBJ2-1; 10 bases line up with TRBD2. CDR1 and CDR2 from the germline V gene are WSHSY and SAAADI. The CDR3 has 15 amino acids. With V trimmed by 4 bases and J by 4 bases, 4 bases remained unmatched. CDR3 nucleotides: TGCGCCAGCAGTGCACTAGCGGGGAATTACAATGAGCAGTTCTTC. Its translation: CASSALAGNYNEQFF.

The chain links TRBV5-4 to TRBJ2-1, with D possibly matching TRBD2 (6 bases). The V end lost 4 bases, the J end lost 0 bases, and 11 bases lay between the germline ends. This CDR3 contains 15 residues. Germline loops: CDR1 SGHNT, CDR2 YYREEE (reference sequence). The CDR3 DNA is TGTGCCAGCAGCGTTAGCGGAAACTCCTACAATGAGCAGTTCTTC. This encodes CASSVSGNSYNEQFF.

The CDR3: CASSSPRGIVSYEQYF. For the CDR3, the DNA is TGTGCCAGCAGTTCCCCCCGAGGAATTGTCTCCTACGAGCAGTACTTC. The chain combines TRBV6-5 with TRBJ2-7, with D hard to call. Trimming shortened V by 4 bases and J by 0 bases, and 16 bases separated the two germline ends. The V gene's germline CDR1 is MNHEY and CDR2 SVGAGI. The CDR3 contains 16 residues.

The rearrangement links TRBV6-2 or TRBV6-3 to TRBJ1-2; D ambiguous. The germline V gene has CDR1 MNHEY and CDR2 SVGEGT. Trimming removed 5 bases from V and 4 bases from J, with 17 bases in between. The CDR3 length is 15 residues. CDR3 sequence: CASSPWTLSTYGYTF. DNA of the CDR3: TGTGCCAGCAGTCCCTGGACTTTGTCCACCTATGGCTACACCTTC.